The clone carrying this TCR beta chain occurred a few times. The antigen is not known. This sample was included in a study of T-cell memory formation after mild COVID-19. Findings of the study overall: Clones shrinking between day 15 and 85 showed a balanced CD4/CD8 split, and those that grew later tilted toward CD4+.

CDR1 is SQVTM and CDR2 is ANQGSEA in the germline V gene. V was shortened by 6 bases and J by 4 bases, with 12 bases between the two germline ends. This CDR3 contains 12 residues. MiXCR, applied by TCRdb to the 5' RACE reads, yields one record per CDR3 protein. The sample shows 140,000 to 150,000 distinct CDR3 sequences, under 30% of them seen only once. This chain links TRBV29-1 with TRBJ1-2, with D hard to call. This sequence was found in an adult woman who had mild COVID-19 (a few samples of this study predate the infection). Cell type and time point are not known. Sequenced sample: PBMCs or a T cell subset sorted from them (not recorded which). Written as DNA, the CDR3 is TGCAGCGTCCCCCGGGGTGTCTATGGCTACACCTTC. The encoded protein is CSVPRGVYGYTF.